This T cell receptor beta chain was captured by sequencing in a study of beta chain features in type 1 diabetes. The wider study: The study examined 90 million to 130 million sorted cells across all samples.

With V trimmed by 6 bases and J by 5 bases, 2 bases remained unmatched. The CDR3 has 14 amino acids. CDR1 and CDR2 from the germline V gene are ENHRY and SYGVKD. The entirety of the isolated RNA underwent reverse transcription, so expressed TCRB transcripts were sequenced. The table came from immunoSEQ multiplex PCR; TCRdb's copy has only in-frame clones and leaves some out. The table records 60,000 or so clones, over 50% of them present only once. CD4+ naive, central memory, regulatory and stem cell-like memory subsets were isolated by sorting on CD45RO/CCR7/CD25/CD127/CD95/CD27. The rearrangement uses TRBV10-3 and TRBJ2-2; 11 bases align to TRBD1. This TCR was sampled from a young woman in good health. Sequenced material: Tregs from blood. CDR3 coding DNA: TGTGCCATCAGAGGGGACAGGGGGACCGGGGAGCTGTTTTTT. It encodes CAIRGDRGTGELFF.